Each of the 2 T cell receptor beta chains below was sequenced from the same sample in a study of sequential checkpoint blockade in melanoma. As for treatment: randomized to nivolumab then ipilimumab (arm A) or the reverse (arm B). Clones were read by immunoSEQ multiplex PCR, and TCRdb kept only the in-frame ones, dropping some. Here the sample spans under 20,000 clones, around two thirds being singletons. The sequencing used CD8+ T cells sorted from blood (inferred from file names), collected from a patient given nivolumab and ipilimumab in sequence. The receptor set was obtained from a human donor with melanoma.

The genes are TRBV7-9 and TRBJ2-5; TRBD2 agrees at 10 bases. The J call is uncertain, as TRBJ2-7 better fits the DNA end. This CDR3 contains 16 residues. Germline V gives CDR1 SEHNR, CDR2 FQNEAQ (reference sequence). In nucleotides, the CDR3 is TGTGCCAGCAGCTCACACGGGACTAGCGACTCCTACGAGCAGTACTTC. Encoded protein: CASSSHGTSDSYEQYF.

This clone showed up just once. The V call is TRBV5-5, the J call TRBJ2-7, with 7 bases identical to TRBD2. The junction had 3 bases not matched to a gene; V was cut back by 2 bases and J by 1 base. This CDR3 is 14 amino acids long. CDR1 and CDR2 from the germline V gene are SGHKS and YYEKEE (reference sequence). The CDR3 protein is CASSFGGSSYEQYF. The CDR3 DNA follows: TGTGCCAGCAGCTTCGGCGGGAGTTCCTACGAGCAGTACTTC.